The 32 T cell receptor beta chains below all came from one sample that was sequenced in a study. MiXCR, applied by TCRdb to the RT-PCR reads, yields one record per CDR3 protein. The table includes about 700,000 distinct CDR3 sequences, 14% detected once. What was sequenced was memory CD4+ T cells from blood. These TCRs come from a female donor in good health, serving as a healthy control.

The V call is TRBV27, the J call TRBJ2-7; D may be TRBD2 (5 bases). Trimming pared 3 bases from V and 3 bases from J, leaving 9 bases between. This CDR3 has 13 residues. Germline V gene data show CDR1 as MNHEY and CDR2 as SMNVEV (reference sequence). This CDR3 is CASSFHGLYEQYF. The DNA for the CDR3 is TGTGCCAGCAGTTTCCATGGACTCTACGAGCAGTACTTC.

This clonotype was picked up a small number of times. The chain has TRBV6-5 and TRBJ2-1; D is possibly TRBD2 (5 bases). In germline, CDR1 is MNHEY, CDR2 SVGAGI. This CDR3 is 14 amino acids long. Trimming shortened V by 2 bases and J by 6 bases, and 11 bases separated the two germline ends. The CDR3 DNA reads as TGTGCCAGCAGTTACACCGGACTCCTCAATGAGCAGTTCTTC. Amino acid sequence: CASSYTGLLNEQFF.

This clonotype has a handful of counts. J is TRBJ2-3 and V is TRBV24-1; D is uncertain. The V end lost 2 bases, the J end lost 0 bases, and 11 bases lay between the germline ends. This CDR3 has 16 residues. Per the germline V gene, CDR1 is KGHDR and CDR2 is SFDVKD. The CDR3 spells CATSDSRPGSTDTQYF. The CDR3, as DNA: TGTGCCACCAGTGATTCACGACCGGGCAGCACAGATACGCAGTATTTT.

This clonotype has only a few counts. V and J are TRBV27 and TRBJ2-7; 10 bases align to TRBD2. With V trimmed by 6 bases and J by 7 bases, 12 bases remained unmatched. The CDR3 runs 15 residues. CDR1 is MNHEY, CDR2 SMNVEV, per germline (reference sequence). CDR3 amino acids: CASSAQAGGPGEQYF. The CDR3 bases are TGTGCCAGCAGCGCACAAGCGGGAGGGCCGGGGGAGCAGTACTTC.

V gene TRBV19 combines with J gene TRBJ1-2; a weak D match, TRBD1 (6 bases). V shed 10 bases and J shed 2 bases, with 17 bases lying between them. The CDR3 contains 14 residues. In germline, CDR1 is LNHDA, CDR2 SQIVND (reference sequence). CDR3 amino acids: CATRVIGGNYGYTF. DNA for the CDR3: TGTGCCACCAGGGTCATAGGGGGGAACTATGGCTACACCTTC.

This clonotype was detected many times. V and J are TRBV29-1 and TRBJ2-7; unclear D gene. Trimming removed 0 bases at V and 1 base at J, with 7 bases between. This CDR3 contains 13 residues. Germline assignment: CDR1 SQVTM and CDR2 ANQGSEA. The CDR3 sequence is CSVEDRVSYEQYF. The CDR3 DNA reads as TGCAGCGTTGAAGATCGGGTTTCCTACGAGCAGTACTTC.

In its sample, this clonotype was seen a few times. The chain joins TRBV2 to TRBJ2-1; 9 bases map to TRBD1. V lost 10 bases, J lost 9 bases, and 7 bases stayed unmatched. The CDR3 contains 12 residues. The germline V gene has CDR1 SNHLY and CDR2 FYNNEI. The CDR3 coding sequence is TGTGCCAAAGGACAGGGGCTGGGTGAGCAGTTCTTC. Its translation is CAKGQGLGEQFF.

CDR3 nucleotide sequence: TGTGCCAGCAGCGGGACAGGGGGCGCGGGCAATGAGCAGTTCTTC. This sequence encodes CASSGTGGAGNEQFF. The gene calls are TRBV7-3 and TRBJ2-1; TRBD1 matches at 12 bases. Germline-derived CDR1 and CDR2 are SGHTA and FQGTGA. The CDR3 totals 15 residues. The ends lost 5 bases at V and 6 bases at J; junction bases unmatched: 5.

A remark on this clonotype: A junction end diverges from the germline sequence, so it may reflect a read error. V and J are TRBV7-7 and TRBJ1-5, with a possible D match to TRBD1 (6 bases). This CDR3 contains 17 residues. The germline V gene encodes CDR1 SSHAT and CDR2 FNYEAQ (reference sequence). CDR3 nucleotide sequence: TGTGCTAGCAGCCCCCGACAAAGGGACATTGGCAATCAGCCCCAGCATTTT. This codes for CASSPRQRDIGNQPQHF.

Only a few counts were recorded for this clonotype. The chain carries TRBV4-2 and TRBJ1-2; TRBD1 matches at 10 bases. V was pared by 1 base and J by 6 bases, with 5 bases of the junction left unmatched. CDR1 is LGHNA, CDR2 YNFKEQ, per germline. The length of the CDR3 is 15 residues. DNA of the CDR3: TGTGCCAGCAGCCAAGGACAGGGGGCGAGCGATGGCTACACCTTC. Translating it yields CASSQGQGASDGYTF.

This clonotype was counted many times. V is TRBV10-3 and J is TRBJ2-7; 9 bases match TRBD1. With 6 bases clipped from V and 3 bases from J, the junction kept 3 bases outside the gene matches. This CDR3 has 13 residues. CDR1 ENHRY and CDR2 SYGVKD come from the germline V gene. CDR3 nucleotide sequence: TGTGCCATCAGCCAGGGACAGGGCTACGAGCAGTACTTC. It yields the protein CAISQGQGYEQYF.

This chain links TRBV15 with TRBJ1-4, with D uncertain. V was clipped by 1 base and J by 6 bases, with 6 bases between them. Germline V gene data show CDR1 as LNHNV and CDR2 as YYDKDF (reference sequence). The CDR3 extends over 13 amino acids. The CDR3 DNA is TGTGCCACCAGCAGAGCACCGGATGAAAAACTGTTTTTT. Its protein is CATSRAPDEKLFF. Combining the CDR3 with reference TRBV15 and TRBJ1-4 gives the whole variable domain DAMVIQNPRYQVTQFGKPVTLSCSQTLNHNVMYWYQQKSSQAPKLLFHYYDKDFNNEADTPDNFQSRRPNTSFCFLDIRSPGLGDTAMYLCATSRAPDEKLFFGSGTQLSVL.

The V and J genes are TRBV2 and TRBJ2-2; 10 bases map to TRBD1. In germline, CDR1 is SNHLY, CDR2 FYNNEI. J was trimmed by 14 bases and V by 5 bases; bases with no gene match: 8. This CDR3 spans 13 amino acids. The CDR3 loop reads CASSPGTGEILFF. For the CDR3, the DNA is TGTGCCAGCAGTCCCGGGACAGGGGAAATCCTGTTTTTT.

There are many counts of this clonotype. This CDR3 is CASSDRGSSDEQYF. The CDR3 DNA sequence: TGTGCCAGCAGTGACAGGGGATCGAGCGACGAGCAGTACTTC. The chain carries TRBV27 and TRBJ2-7; 8 bases agree with TRBD1. This CDR3 has 14 amino acids. Germline CDR1 and CDR2: MNHEY and SMNVEV (reference sequence). Unmatched junction bases numbered 8, after V lost 5 bases and J lost 5 bases.

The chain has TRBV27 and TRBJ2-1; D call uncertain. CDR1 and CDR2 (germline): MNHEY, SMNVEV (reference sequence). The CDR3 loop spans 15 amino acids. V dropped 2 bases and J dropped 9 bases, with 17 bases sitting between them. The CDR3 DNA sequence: TGTGCCAGCAGTTTAAATAGCTATTTTGACGGTGAGCAGTTCTTC. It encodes CASSLNSYFDGEQFF.

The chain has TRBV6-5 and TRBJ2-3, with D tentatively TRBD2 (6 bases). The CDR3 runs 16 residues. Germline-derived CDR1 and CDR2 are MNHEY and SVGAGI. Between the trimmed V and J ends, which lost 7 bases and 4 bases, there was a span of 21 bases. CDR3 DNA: TGTGCCAGCACCGGACCCGGGACTGCCATTCCAGATACGCAGTATTTT. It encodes CASTGPGTAIPDTQYF.

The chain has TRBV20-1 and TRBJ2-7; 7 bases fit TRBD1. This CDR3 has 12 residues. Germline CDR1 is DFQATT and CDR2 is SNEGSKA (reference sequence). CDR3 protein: CRPGQGAYEQYF. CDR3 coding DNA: TGCAGGCCGGGGCAGGGGGCCTACGAGCAGTACTTC.

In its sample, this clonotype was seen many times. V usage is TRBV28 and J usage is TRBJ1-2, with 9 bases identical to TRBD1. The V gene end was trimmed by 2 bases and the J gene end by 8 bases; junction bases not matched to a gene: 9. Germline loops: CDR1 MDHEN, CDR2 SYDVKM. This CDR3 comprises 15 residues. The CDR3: CASSLSRTGEGGYTF. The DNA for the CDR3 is TGTGCCAGCAGTTTAAGTCGGACAGGGGAAGGGGGCTACACCTTC.

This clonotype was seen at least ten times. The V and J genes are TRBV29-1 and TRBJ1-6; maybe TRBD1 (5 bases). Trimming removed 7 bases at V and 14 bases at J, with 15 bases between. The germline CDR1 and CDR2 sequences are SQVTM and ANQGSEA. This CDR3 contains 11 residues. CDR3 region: CSGKTGATLHF. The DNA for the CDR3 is TGCAGCGGAAAGACCGGGGCCACCCTCCACTTT.

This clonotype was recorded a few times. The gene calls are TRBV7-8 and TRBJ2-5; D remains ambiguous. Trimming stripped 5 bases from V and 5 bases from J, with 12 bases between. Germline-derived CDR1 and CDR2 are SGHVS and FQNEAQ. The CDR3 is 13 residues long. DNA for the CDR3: TGTGCCAGCAGCCCAGGCGGTTTTGAGACCCAGTACTTC. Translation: CASSPGGFETQYF.

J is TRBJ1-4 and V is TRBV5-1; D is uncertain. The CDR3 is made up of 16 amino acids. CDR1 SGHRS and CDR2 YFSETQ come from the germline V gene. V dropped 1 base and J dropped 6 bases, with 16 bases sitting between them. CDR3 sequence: CASSLMNGGRDEKLFF. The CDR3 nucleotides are TGCGCCAGCAGCTTGATGAACGGAGGGCGGGATGAAAAACTGTTTTTT. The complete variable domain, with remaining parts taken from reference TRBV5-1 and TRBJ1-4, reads KAGVTQTPRYLIKTRGQQVTLSCSPISGHRSVSWYQQTPGQGLQFLFEYFSETQRNKGNFPGRFSGRQFSNSRSEMNVSTLELGDSALYLCASSLMNGGRDEKLFFGSGTQLSVL.

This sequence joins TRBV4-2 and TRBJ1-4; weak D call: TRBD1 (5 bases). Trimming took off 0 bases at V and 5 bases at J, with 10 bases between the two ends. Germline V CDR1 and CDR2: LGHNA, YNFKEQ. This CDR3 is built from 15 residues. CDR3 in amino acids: CASSQEVRENEKLFF. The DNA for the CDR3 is TGTGCCAGCAGCCAAGAGGTCAGGGAGAATGAAAAACTGTTTTTT.

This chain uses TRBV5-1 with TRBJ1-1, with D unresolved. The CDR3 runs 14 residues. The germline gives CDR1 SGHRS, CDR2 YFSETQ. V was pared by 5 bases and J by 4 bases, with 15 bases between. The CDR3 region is CASSRNSQVTEAFF. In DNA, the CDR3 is TGCGCCAGCAGTCGAAATTCTCAGGTCACTGAAGCTTTCTTT.

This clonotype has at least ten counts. The CDR3: CASSPGQGENTQYF. The CDR3 bases are TGCGCCAGCAGCCCTGGACAGGGTGAGAATACGCAGTATTTT. The genes are TRBV5-1 and TRBJ2-3; 8 nucleotides align to TRBD1. With V trimmed by 4 bases and J by 7 bases, 8 bases remained unmatched. Germline values: CDR1 SGHRS, CDR2 YFSETQ. The CDR3 has 14 residues.

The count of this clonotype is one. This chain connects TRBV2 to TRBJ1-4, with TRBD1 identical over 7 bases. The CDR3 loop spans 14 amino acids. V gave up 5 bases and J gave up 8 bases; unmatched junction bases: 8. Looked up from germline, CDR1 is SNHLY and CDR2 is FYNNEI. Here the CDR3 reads CASSSQGTAEKLFF. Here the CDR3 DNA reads TGTGCCAGCAGTTCACAGGGGACGGCCGAAAAACTGTTTTTT.

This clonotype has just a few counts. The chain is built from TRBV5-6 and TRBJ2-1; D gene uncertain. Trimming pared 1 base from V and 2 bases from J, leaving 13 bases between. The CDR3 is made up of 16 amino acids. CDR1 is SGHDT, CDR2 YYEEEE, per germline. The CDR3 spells CASSLSLSATYNEQFF. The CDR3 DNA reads TGTGCCAGCAGCTTGTCTCTGAGCGCTACCTACAATGAGCAGTTCTTC. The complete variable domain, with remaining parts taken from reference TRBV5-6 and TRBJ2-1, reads DAGVTQSPTHLIKTRGQQVTLRCSPKSGHDTVSWYQQALGQGPQFIFQYYEEEERQRGNFPDRFSGHQFPNYSSELNVNALLLGDSALYLCASSLSLSATYNEQFFGPGTRLTVL.

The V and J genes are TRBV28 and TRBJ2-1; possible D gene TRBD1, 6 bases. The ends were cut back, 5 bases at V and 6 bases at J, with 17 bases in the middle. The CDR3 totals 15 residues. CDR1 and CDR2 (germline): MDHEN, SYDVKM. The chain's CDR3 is CASSLMDSVGNEQFF. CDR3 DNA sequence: TGTGCCAGCAGTCTGATGGACAGCGTGGGCAATGAGCAGTTCTTC.

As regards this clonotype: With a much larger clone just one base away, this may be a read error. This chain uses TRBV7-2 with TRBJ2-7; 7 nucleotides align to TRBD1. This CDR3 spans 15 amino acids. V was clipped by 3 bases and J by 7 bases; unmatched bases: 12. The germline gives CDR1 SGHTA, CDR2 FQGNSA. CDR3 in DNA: TGTGCCAGCAGCTTGACAGGGCAGACTTACAATGAGCAGTACTTC. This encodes CASSLTGQTYNEQYF.

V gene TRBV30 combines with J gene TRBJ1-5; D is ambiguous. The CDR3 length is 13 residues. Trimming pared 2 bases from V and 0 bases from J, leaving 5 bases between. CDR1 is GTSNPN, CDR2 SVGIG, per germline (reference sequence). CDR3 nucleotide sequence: TGTGCCTGGAGTAGGCGTAGCAATCAGCCCCAGCATTTT. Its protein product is CAWSRRSNQPQHF.

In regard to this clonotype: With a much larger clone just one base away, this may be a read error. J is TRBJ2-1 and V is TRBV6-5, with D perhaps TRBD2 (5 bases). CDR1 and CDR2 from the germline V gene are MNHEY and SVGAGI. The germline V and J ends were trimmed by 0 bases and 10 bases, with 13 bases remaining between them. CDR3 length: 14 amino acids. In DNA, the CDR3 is TGTGCCAGCAGTTACTCGAGGGCCTCCTACGAGCAGTTCTTC. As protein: CASSYSRASYEQFF.

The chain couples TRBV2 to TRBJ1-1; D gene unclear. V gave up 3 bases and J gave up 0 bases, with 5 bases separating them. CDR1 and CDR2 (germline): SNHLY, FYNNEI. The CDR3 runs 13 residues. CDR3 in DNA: TGTGCCAGCAGTGATGAGGTGAACACTGAAGCTTTCTTT. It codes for CASSDEVNTEAFF.

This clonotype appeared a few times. CDR3 nucleotide sequence: TGTGCCATCAGTGAGTCGAGAGCGGGAGGATGGGCGGGCACAGATACGCAGTATTTT. Protein sequence: CAISESRAGGWAGTDTQYF. This rearrangement joins TRBV10-3 to TRBJ2-3; 9 nucleotides match TRBD2. This CDR3 is 19 amino acids long. In germline, CDR1 is ENHRY, CDR2 SYGVKD. Trimming took 0 bases from V and 1 from J; bases not matched to a gene: 11.